Sequencing of this TCR beta chain was carried out in a study of T cell responses to AZD1222 COVID-19 vaccine. Only in-frame clones appear in the TCRdb table, and some are missing; sequencing was by immunoSEQ multiplex PCR. The table shows 100,000 to 150,000 clones, with around 84% occurring only once. V lost 5 bases, J lost 1 base, and 14 bases lay in between. This CDR3 has 15 amino acids. Germline loops: CDR1 SGHVS, CDR2 FNYEAQ. On this clone itself: Its antigen is not known.

General observations from the study: Spike-specific TCR breadth and depth rose after two AZD1222 doses.

V usage is TRBV7-6 and J usage is TRBJ1-1; tentative D call: TRBD1 (6 bases). This specimen consisted of peripheral blood, obtained 28 days after the second AZD1222 dose. The TCR originated in an adult who received the AZD1222 COVID-19 vaccine. The CDR3 sequence: CASSVRGHQNTEAFF. The CDR3 coding sequence is TGTGCCAGCAGCGTAAGGGGACATCAGAACACTGAAGCTTTCTTT.